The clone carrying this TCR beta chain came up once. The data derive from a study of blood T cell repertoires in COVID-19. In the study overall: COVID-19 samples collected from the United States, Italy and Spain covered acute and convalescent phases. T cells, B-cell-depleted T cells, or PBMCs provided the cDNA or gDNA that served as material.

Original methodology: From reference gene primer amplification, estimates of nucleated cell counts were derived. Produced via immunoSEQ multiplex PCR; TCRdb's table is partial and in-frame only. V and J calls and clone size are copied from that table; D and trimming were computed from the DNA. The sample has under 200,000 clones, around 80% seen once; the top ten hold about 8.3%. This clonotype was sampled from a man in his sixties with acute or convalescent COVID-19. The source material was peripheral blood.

CDR3 sequence (DNA): TGCAGCGTCCGCGAACTTGGAGAGACCCAGTACTTC. Its translation: CSVRELGETQYF. This rearrangement joins TRBV29-1 to TRBJ2-5; D gene uncertain. Trimming cost V 6 bases and J 4 bases, with 12 bases left between them. The germline gives CDR1 SQVTM, CDR2 ANQGSEA. The CDR3 is 12 amino acids.